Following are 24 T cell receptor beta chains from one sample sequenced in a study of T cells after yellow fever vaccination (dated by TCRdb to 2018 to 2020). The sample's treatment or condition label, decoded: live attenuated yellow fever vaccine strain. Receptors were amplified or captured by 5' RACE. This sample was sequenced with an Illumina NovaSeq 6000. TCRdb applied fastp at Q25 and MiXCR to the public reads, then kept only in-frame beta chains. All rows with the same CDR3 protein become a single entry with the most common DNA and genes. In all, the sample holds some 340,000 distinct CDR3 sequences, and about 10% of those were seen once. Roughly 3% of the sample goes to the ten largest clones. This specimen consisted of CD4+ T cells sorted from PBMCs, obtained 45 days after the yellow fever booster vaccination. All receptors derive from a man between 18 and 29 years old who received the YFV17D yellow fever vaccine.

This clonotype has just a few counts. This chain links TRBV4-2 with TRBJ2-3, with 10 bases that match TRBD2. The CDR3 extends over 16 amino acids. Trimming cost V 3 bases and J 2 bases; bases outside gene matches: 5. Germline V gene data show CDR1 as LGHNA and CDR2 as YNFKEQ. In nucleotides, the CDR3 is TGTGCCAGCAGCCAGGGACTAGCGCACTACACAGATACGCAGTATTTT. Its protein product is CASSQGLAHYTDTQYF.

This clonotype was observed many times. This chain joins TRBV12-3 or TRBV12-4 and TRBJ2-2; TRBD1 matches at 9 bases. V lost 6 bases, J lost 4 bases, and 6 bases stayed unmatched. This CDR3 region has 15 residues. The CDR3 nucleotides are TGTGCCAGCAGCTCCGGGACAGGGAGCACCGGGGAGCTGTTTTTT. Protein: CASSSGTGSTGELFF.

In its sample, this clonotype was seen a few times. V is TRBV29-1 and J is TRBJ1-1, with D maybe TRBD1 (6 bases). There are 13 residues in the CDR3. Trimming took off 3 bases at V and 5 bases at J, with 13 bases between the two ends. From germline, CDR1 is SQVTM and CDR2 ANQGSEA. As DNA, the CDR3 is TGCAGCGTTGATGCAGGGGTGGAAACTGAAGCTTTCTTT. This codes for CSVDAGVETEAFF.

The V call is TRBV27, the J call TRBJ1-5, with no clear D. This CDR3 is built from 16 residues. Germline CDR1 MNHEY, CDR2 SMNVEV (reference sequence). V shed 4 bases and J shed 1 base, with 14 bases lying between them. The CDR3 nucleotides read TGTGCCAGCAGTTCAGCATATACTGTGAGCAATCAGCCCCAGCATTTT. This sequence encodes CASSSAYTVSNQPQHF.

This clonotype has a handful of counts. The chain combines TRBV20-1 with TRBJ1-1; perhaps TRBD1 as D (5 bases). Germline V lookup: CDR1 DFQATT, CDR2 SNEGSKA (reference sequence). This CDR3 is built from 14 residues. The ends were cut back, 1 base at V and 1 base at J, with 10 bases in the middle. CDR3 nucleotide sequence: TGCAGTGCTAGAGGGTTGGGGGGGAACACTGAAGCTTTCTTT. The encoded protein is CSARGLGGNTEAFF.

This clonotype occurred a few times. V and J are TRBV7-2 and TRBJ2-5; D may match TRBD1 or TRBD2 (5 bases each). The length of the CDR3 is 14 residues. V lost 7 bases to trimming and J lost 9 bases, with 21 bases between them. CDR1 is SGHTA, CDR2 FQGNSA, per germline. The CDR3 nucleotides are TGTGCCAGCACCTCCCGGGGCGCGCGGACTTCCCAGTACTTC. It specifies CASTSRGARTSQYF.

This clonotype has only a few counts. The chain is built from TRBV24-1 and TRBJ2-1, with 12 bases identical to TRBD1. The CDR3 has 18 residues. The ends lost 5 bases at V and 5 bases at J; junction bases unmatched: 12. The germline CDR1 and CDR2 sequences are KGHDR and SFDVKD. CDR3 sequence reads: CATSALQGQGAEDNEQFF. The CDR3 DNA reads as TGTGCCACCAGTGCCCTTCAGGGACAGGGGGCTGAGGACAATGAGCAGTTCTTC.

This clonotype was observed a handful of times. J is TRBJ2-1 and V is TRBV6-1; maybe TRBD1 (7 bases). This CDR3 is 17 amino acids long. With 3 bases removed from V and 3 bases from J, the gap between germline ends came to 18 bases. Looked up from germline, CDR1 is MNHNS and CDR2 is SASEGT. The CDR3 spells CASSEEGASDLYNEQFF. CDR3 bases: TGTGCCAGCAGTGAGGAGGGGGCCTCCGACCTCTACAATGAGCAGTTCTTC.

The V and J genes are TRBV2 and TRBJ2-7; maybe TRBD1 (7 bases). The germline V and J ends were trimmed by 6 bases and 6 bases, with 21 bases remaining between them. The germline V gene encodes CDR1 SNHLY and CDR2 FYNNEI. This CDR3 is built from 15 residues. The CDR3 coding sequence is TGTGCCAGCAGAGGCGGGACAGCTTTTATAGGCGAGCAGTACTTC. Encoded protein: CASRGGTAFIGEQYF.

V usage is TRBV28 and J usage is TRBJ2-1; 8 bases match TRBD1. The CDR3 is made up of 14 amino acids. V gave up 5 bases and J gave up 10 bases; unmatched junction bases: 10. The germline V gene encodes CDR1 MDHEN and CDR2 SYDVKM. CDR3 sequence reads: CASSPSDRVPEQFF. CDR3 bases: TGTGCCAGCAGTCCGTCGGACAGGGTCCCGGAGCAGTTCTTC.

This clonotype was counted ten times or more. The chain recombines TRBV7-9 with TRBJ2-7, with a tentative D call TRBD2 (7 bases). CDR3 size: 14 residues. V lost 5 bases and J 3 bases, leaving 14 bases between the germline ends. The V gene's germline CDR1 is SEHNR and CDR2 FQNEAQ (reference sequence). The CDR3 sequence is CASSLRGAFYEQYF. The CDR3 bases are TGTGCCAGCAGCCTTCGGGGGGCCTTCTACGAGCAGTACTTC.

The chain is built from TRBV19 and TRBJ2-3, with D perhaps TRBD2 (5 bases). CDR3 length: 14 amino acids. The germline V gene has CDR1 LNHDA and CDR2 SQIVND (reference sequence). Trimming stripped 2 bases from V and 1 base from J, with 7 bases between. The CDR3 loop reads CASSIRTGTDTQYF. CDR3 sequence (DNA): TGTGCCAGTAGTATAAGGACTGGCACAGATACGCAGTATTTT.

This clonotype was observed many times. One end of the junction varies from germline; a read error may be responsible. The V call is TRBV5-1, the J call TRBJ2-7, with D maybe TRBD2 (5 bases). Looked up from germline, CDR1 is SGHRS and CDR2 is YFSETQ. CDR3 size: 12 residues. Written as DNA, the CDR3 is TGTGCCAGCAGCCTGGGAGCCTACGAGCAGTACTTC. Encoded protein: CASSLGAYEQYF.

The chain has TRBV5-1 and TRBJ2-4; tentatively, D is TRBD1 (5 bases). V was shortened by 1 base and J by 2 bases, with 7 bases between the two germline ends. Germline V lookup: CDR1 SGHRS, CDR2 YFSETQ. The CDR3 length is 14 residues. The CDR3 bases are TGCGCCAGCAGCTTGCAGGGTTCCAAAAACATTCAGTACTTC. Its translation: CASSLQGSKNIQYF.

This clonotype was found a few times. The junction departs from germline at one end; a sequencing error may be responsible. CDR3 sequence reads: CASSLNPLFFWHF. In DNA, the CDR3 is TGTGCCAGCAGCTTAAACCCTCTGTTCTTTTGGCACTTC. V is TRBV7-3 and J is TRBJ2-4, with unresolved D. The CDR3 consists of 13 residues. Per the germline V gene, CDR1 is SGHTA and CDR2 is FQGTGA.

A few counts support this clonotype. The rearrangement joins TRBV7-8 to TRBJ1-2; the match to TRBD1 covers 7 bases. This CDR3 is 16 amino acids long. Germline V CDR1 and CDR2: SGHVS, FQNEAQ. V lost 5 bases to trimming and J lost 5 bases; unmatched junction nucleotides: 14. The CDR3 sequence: CASSTAKGAKVYGYTF. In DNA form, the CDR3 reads TGTGCCAGCAGCACGGCAAAGGGGGCGAAAGTTTATGGCTACACCTTC.

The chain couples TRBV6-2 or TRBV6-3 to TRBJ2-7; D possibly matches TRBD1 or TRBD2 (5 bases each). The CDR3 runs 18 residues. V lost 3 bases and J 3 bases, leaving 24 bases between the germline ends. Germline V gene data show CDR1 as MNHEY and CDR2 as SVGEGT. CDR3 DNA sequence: TGTGCCAGCAGTTATCCTATTGGGGCTGAGGGCTCACGCTACGAGCAGTACTTC. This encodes CASSYPIGAEGSRYEQYF.

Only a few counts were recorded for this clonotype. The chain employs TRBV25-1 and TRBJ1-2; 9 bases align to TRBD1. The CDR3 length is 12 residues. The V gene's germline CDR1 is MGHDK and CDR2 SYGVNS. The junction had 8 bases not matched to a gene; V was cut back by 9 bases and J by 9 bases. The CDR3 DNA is TGTGCCAGTGGACAGGGGAATAGGCGCTACACCTTC. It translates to CASGQGNRRYTF.

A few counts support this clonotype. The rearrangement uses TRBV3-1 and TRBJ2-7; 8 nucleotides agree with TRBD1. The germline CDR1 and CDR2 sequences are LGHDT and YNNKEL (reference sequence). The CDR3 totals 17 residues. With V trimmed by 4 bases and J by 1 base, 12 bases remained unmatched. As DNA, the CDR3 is TGTGCCAGCAGCCCTGGACAGGGATGGGTGATGTCCTACGAGCAGTACTTC. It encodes CASSPGQGWVMSYEQYF.

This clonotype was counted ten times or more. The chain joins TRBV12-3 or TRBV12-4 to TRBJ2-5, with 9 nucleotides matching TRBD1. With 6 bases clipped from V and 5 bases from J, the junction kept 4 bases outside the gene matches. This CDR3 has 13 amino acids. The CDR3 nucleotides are TGTGCCAGCAGCTCAGGGACAGGGGAGACCCAGTACTTC. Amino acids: CASSSGTGETQYF.

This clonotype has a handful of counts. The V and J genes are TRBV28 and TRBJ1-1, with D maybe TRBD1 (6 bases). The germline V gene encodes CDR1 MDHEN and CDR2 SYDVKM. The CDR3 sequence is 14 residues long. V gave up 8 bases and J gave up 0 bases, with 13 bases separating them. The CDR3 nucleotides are TGTGCCAGCGGCACCCAGGGGATGAACACTGAAGCTTTCTTT. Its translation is CASGTQGMNTEAFF.

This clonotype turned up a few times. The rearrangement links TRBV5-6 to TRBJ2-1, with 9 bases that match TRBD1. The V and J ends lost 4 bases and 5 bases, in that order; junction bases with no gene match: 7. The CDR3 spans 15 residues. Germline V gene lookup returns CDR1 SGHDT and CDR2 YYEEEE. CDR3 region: CASSPDRGRNNEQFF. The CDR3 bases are TGTGCCAGCAGCCCGGACAGGGGCCGTAACAATGAGCAGTTCTTC.

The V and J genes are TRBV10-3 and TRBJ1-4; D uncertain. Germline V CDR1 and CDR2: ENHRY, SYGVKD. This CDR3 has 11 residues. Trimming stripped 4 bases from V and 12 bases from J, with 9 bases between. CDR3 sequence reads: CAISGGGELFF. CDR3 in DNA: TGTGCCATCAGTGGCGGTGGAGAACTGTTTTTT.

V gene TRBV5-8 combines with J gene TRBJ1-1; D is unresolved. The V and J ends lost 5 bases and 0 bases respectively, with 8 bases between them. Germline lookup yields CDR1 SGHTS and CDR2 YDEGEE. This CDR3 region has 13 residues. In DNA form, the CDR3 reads TGTGCCAGCAGATCCACTGTGAACACTGAAGCTTTCTTT. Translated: CASRSTVNTEAFF.